The rows below give T cell receptor beta chains drawn from one sample of a study of blood T cell repertoires in COVID-19. The table came from immunoSEQ multiplex PCR; TCRdb's copy has only in-frame clones and leaves some out. There are 150,000 to 180,000 clones in the sample; 76% occur only once, and roughly 3.5% lies in the top ten. The material sequenced was peripheral blood. These receptors came from a woman older than 75 with acute or convalescent COVID-19. Each CDR3 is given with its conserved first and last residue. D genes are given only for firm matches. The size field is filled for only some rows; it gives once, few, many or a size class.

>-|TRBV6-5|TRBJ2-7|once
TGTGCCAGCACCCCCGCGGGGGCCCAAACCTACGAGCAGTACTTC
CASTPAGAQTYEQYF
>TRBD1|TRBV18|TRBJ2-2|once
TGTGCCAGCTCACCACCGGTTGGACAGGGTTCCGGGGAGCTGTTTTTT
CASSPPVGQGSGELFF
>-|TRBV3-1/TRBV3-2|TRBJ1-6|-
TGTGCCAGCAGCCAGGGCACAGGGATAGGATCACCCCTCCACTTT
CASSQGTGIGSPLHF
>TRBD2|TRBV5-1|TRBJ2-3|-
TGCGCCAGCAGCGGCCTAGCGGGAGAAGATACGCAGTATTTT
CASSGLAGEDTQYF
>-|TRBV10-3|TRBJ1-2|-
TGTGCCATCAGTGACAGTAACTATGGCTACACCTTC
CAISDSNYGYTF
>TRBD2|TRBV18|TRBJ2-7|-
TGTGCCAGCTCACAAACTAGCGGGGGGGAGTACGAGCAGTACTTC
CASSQTSGGEYEQYF
>-|TRBV29-1|TRBJ1-2|-
TGCAGCGTTGAGGGGGGGGTTCGGGATGGCTACACCTTC
CSVEGGVRDGYTF
>TRBD1|TRBV19|TRBJ2-7|few
TGTGCCAGTAGTAACCCGGGACAGGGGACCTACGAGCAGTACTTC
CASSNPGQGTYEQYF
>-|TRBV10-3|TRBJ1-1|-
TGTGCCATCAGTAAGAACGGGGGGAACACTGAAGCTTTCTTT
CAISKNGGNTEAFF
>TRBD2|TRBV30|TRBJ2-1|few
TGTGCCTGGGATACGACTAGCGGGGTTTACAATGAGCAGTTCTTC
CAWDTTSGVYNEQFF
>-|TRBV20-1|TRBJ1-4|-
TGCAGTGCTAGTTCTAACAGGGAGAATGAAAAACTGTTTTTT
CSASSNRENEKLFF
>-|TRBV6-6|TRBJ1-5|-
TGTGCCAGCAGTTCTGACGGGAGTCAGCCCCAGCATTTT
CASSSDGSQPQHF
>-|TRBV6-6|TRBJ2-7|-
TGTGCCAGCAGTTACTTGGCGACAGCAGCTTACGAGCAGTACTTC
CASSYLATAAYEQYF
>-|TRBV3-1/TRBV3-2|TRBJ2-1|-
TGTGCCAGCAGTCTCCAGTCTAGGAATCAGTTCTTC
CASSLQSRNQFF
>TRBD2|TRBV10-2|TRBJ2-7|-
TGCGCCAGCAGTGAGCACAGGGACCTTAGCGGGAGTGGATGGGAGCAGTACTTC
CASSEHRDLSGSGWEQYF
>-|TRBV7-8|TRBJ2-7|-
TGTGCCAGCAGCCAACGACAGGTTTACGAGCAGTACTTC
CASSQRQVYEQYF
>TRBD1|TRBV2|TRBJ1-2|-
TGTGCCAGCAGAGGGACAGGGGTGGGGGGCTACACCTTC
CASRGTGVGGYTF
>-|TRBV9|TRBJ1-1|-
TGTGCCAGCAGCGCACAGGGGAACACTGAAGCTTTCTTT
CASSAQGNTEAFF
>-|TRBV7-2|TRBJ1-4|-
TGTGCCAGCAGCTTATATGGGAGGCCTGGGGAAAAACTGTTTTTT
CASSLYGRPGEKLFF
>TRBD1|TRBV14|TRBJ1-4|-
TGTGCCAGCAGCCGACAGGGGTTCGGAAAACTGTTTTTT
CASSRQGFGKLFF
>TRBD1|TRBV11-3|TRBJ2-1|-
TGTGCCAGCAGCTCACGGACAGGGGGCTGGGATGAGCAGTTCTTC
CASSSRTGGWDEQFF
>-|TRBV5-6|TRBJ1-2|-
TGTGCCAGCAGCTTGGGTAGAGGCTCTTGGGGCTACACCTTC
CASSLGRGSWGYTF
>TRBD2|TRBV6-5|TRBJ2-2|-
TGTGCCAGCAGCTACCCTGGGACTAGCGGGACCGGGGAGCTGTTTTTT
CASSYPGTSGTGELFF
>TRBD1|TRBV28|TRBJ1-4|few
TGTGCCAGCACCCTATCCAGGGGGCTTGGAAAACTGTTTTTT
CASTLSRGLGKLFF
>-|TRBV7-2|TRBJ1-1|-
TGTGCCAGCAGCTGGACAGAAAACACTGAAGCTTTCTTT
CASSWTENTEAFF
>TRBD1|TRBV5-1|TRBJ1-2|few
TGCGCCAGCAGCCCCTCCAGGACAGGGTTGATAGACTATGGCTACACCTTC
CASSPSRTGLIDYGYTF
>TRBD1|TRBV9|TRBJ1-1|-
TGTGCCAGCACCCAGGGGACAGGGGCAAGGAACACTGAAGCTTTCTTT
CASTQGTGARNTEAFF
>-|TRBV9|TRBJ1-1|-
TGTGCCAGCAGCGTTACAGGGAACACTGAAGCTTTCTTT
CASSVTGNTEAFF
>-|TRBV11-2|TRBJ1-5|-
TGTGCCAGCAGCTTAGTAGGCCAGGGTTCGGCGCAGCCCCAGCATTTT
CASSLVGQGSAQPQHF
>-|TRBV19|TRBJ2-1|-
TGTGCCAGCCGGGACTCTCTATACAATGAGCAGTTCTTC
CASRDSLYNEQFF